The T cell receptor (beta chain) described here comes from a study of response to subunit inactivated influenza vaccine. Study results and limitations: Each seasonal flu vaccination may recruit only limited new T cells, authors suggested.

Turning to this clonotype: Its antigen is not known.

One entry per CDR3 protein results from TCRdb running MiXCR on the RT-PCR reads. The sample lists roughly 570,000 distinct CDR3 sequences; less than 15% were seen once. The sequence was obtained from a man between 50 and 59 years old who received an inactivated influenza vaccine. The sample consisted of PBMCs from blood, taken approximately 13 days after vaccination.

CDR3 protein: CASSFRGINEQYF. The CDR3 DNA reads as TGTGCCAGCAGTTTCCGGGGAATCAACGAGCAGTACTTC. The V gene is TRBV12-3 or TRBV12-4, the J gene TRBJ2-7, with a weak D call TRBD2 (5 bases). The CDR3 spans 13 residues. Trimming stripped 3 bases from V and 5 bases from J, with 11 bases between.